A selection of T cell receptor beta chains follows, all from one sample in a study of T cell responses to AZD1222 COVID-19 vaccine. Data came from immunoSEQ multiplex PCR; TCRdb stores just in-frame clones and leaves some out. This table has fewer than 150,000 clones, about 93% appearing once. The sequencing used peripheral blood, collected 28 days after the second AZD1222 dose. Every receptor here comes from an adult who received the AZD1222 COVID-19 vaccine. Both conserved end residues are part of each CDR3. D genes are given only for firm matches. Some rows mark clone size as missing; the rest say once, few, many or name a class of expanded clone.

clone_size: NA; d_call: TRBD2; j_call: TRBJ2-7; v_call: TRBV7-3; cdr3_aa: CASSLASGSYEQYF; cdr3_nt: TGTGCCAGCAGCTTAGCTAGCGGTTCCTACGAGCAGTACTTC
clone_size: NA; d_call: TRBD1; j_call: TRBJ1-3; v_call: TRBV3-1/TRBV3-2; cdr3_aa: CASSHNFLAGGSGNTIYF; cdr3_nt: TGTGCCAGCAGCCATAACTTCTTGGCAGGGGGCTCTGGAAACACCATATATTTT
clone_size: NA; d_call: TRBD2; j_call: TRBJ2-5; v_call: TRBV3-1/TRBV3-2; cdr3_aa: CASSPRGSGRPIETQYF; cdr3_nt: TGTGCCAGCAGCCCCCGGGGTAGCGGGAGGCCCATAGAGACCCAGTACTTC
clone_size: NA; d_call: TRBD1; j_call: TRBJ2-3; v_call: TRBV5-1; cdr3_aa: CASSTGQGTDTQYF; cdr3_nt: TGCGCCAGCAGCACGGGACAGGGCACAGATACGCAGTATTTT
clone_size: NA; d_call: NA; j_call: TRBJ2-6; v_call: TRBV6-6; cdr3_aa: CASSLVSMYSGANVLTF; cdr3_nt: TGTGCCAGCAGTCTAGTATCCATGTACTCTGGGGCCAACGTCCTGACTTTC
clone_size: once; d_call: NA; j_call: TRBJ2-1; v_call: TRBV7-2; cdr3_aa: CASSLAGIHNEQFF; cdr3_nt: TGTGCCAGCAGCTTAGCTGGAATACACAATGAGCAGTTCTTC
clone_size: NA; d_call: NA; j_call: TRBJ2-1; v_call: TRBV6-1; cdr3_aa: CASSAPGEGADNEQFF; cdr3_nt: TGTGCCAGCAGTGCCCCCGGGGAGGGGGCCGACAATGAGCAGTTCTTC
clone_size: NA; d_call: TRBD1; j_call: TRBJ2-7; v_call: TRBV6-5; cdr3_aa: CASQRHRGYEQYF; cdr3_nt: TGTGCCAGCCAAAGACACAGGGGTTACGAGCAGTACTTC
clone_size: NA; d_call: NA; j_call: TRBJ1-6; v_call: TRBV7-9; cdr3_aa: CASSLDSFGNSPLHF; cdr3_nt: TGTGCCAGCAGCTTAGATTCCTTTGGGAATTCACCCCTCCACTTT
clone_size: NA; d_call: TRBD2; j_call: TRBJ2-3; v_call: TRBV5-1; cdr3_aa: CASSLAGGSTDTQYF; cdr3_nt: TGCGCCAGCAGCTTGGCGGGAGGTTCCACAGATACGCAGTATTTT
clone_size: NA; d_call: NA; j_call: TRBJ2-1; v_call: TRBV7-2; cdr3_aa: CASSSSGTAIEQFF; cdr3_nt: TGTGCCAGCAGCTCGTCAGGGACTGCTATTGAGCAGTTCTTC
clone_size: NA; d_call: TRBD1; j_call: TRBJ2-7; v_call: TRBV10-2; cdr3_aa: CASSEPIDRVEQYF; cdr3_nt: TGCGCCAGCAGTGAGCCGATCGACAGGGTCGAGCAGTACTTC
clone_size: NA; d_call: NA; j_call: TRBJ2-1; v_call: TRBV19; cdr3_aa: CASTPTRDTLYNEQFF; cdr3_nt: TGTGCCAGTACCCCGACTCGGGACACTTTGTACAATGAGCAGTTCTTC
clone_size: NA; d_call: TRBD1; j_call: TRBJ2-2; v_call: TRBV11-3; cdr3_aa: CASSLSGQGAGELFF; cdr3_nt: TGTGCCAGCAGCTTATCTGGACAGGGAGCCGGGGAGCTGTTTTTT
clone_size: NA; d_call: NA; j_call: TRBJ2-7; v_call: TRBV6-5; cdr3_aa: CASSMTPYEQYF; cdr3_nt: TGTGCCAGCAGTATGACCCCCTACGAGCAGTACTTC
clone_size: NA; d_call: NA; j_call: TRBJ2-1; v_call: TRBV2; cdr3_aa: CASIHQGDEQFF; cdr3_nt: TGTGCCAGCATCCATCAAGGGGATGAGCAGTTCTTC
clone_size: NA; d_call: NA; j_call: TRBJ1-5; v_call: TRBV30; cdr3_aa: CACFGNSNQPQHF; cdr3_nt: TGTGCCTGCTTCGGGAATAGCAATCAGCCCCAGCATTTT
clone_size: NA; d_call: NA; j_call: TRBJ1-1; v_call: TRBV4-2; cdr3_aa: CASRLGVGLANTEAFF; cdr3_nt: TGTGCCAGCAGACTGGGGGTTGGGTTGGCGAACACTGAAGCTTTCTTT
clone_size: NA; d_call: NA; j_call: TRBJ1-2; v_call: TRBV6-5; cdr3_aa: CASSYSLGANYGYTF; cdr3_nt: TGTGCCAGCAGTTACTCTCTCGGGGCTAACTATGGCTACACCTTC
clone_size: NA; d_call: NA; j_call: TRBJ2-1; v_call: TRBV19; cdr3_aa: CASSIRQGWVYGEQFF; cdr3_nt: TGTGCCAGTAGTATTCGGCAGGGATGGGTTTATGGTGAGCAGTTCTTC
clone_size: NA; d_call: NA; j_call: TRBJ1-1; v_call: TRBV19; cdr3_aa: CASRGITEAFF; cdr3_nt: TGTGCCAGCCGCGGAATCACTGAAGCTTTCTTT
clone_size: NA; d_call: NA; j_call: TRBJ2-1; v_call: TRBV30; cdr3_aa: CAWESNNEQFF; cdr3_nt: TGTGCCTGGGAATCAAACAATGAGCAGTTCTTC
clone_size: NA; d_call: NA; j_call: TRBJ1-2; v_call: TRBV9; cdr3_aa: CASSVGGSGYTF; cdr3_nt: TGTGCCAGCAGCGTAGGAGGGAGTGGCTACACCTTC
clone_size: NA; d_call: NA; j_call: TRBJ2-3; v_call: TRBV3-1/TRBV3-2; cdr3_aa: CASSQGAGSTDTQYF; cdr3_nt: TGTGCCAGCAGCCAAGGGGCGGGGAGCACAGATACGCAGTATTTT
clone_size: NA; d_call: NA; j_call: TRBJ1-5; v_call: TRBV25-1; cdr3_aa: CAEPTNSGASPNQPQHF; cdr3_nt: TGTGCCGAACCGACTAATTCAGGGGCCTCCCCCAATCAGCCCCAGCATTTT
clone_size: NA; d_call: NA; j_call: TRBJ2-7; v_call: TRBV11-2; cdr3_aa: CASSTQGYEQYF; cdr3_nt: TGTGCCAGCAGCACACAGGGCTACGAGCAGTACTTC
clone_size: NA; d_call: NA; j_call: TRBJ1-1; v_call: TRBV7-2; cdr3_aa: CASSPRRQMNTEAFF; cdr3_nt: TGTGCCAGCAGCCCCCGCCGACAGATGAACACTGAAGCTTTCTTT
clone_size: NA; d_call: NA; j_call: TRBJ1-2; v_call: TRBV6-5; cdr3_aa: CATYRGGGDYGYTF; cdr3_nt: TGTGCCACCTACCGGGGAGGAGGAGACTATGGCTACACCTTC
clone_size: NA; d_call: NA; j_call: TRBJ1-4; v_call: TRBV2; cdr3_aa: CASRLEGTSGGELFF; cdr3_nt: TGTGCCAGCAGGCTAGAGGGGACAAGCGGGGGCGAACTGTTTTTT
clone_size: NA; d_call: NA; j_call: TRBJ2-4; v_call: TRBV6-1; cdr3_aa: CASSDLTVNIQYF; cdr3_nt: TGTGCCAGCAGTGACCTGACAGTAAACATTCAGTACTTC
clone_size: NA; d_call: NA; j_call: TRBJ1-1; v_call: TRBV6-2/TRBV6-3; cdr3_aa: CASSYLHGTGEAFF; cdr3_nt: TGTGCCAGCAGTTACCTTCATGGGACCGGAGAAGCTTTCTTT
clone_size: NA; d_call: NA; j_call: TRBJ1-5; v_call: TRBV6-1; cdr3_aa: CASSEGGQRPQHF; cdr3_nt: TGTGCCAGCAGCGAAGGGGGGCAGAGGCCCCAGCATTTT
clone_size: NA; d_call: NA; j_call: TRBJ2-3; v_call: TRBV9; cdr3_aa: CASRASGTDTQYF; cdr3_nt: TGTGCCAGCAGAGCTAGCGGCACAGATACGCAGTATTTT
clone_size: NA; d_call: NA; j_call: TRBJ2-5; v_call: TRBV3-1/TRBV3-2; cdr3_aa: CASSQDPRLAGSQETQYF; cdr3_nt: TGTGCCAGCAGCCAAGACCCCAGATTAGCAGGGTCACAAGAGACCCAGTACTTC
clone_size: NA; d_call: TRBD2; j_call: TRBJ2-5; v_call: TRBV4-1; cdr3_aa: CASSQGASGGQETQYF; cdr3_nt: TGCGCCAGCAGCCAAGGGGCGAGCGGGGGACAAGAGACCCAGTACTTC
clone_size: once; d_call: NA; j_call: TRBJ1-2; v_call: TRBV29-1; cdr3_aa: CSVENELDYGYTF; cdr3_nt: TGCAGCGTTGAGAATGAACTCGACTATGGCTACACCTTC
clone_size: NA; d_call: TRBD2; j_call: TRBJ2-3; v_call: TRBV6-5; cdr3_aa: CASPIGGSQYF; cdr3_nt: TGTGCCAGCCCCATCGGGGGGAGTCAGTATTTT
clone_size: NA; d_call: NA; j_call: TRBJ2-7; v_call: TRBV5-6; cdr3_aa: CASSSLGGPEQYF; cdr3_nt: TGTGCCAGCAGCAGTCTCGGGGGACCCGAGCAGTACTTC
clone_size: NA; d_call: TRBD1; j_call: TRBJ2-1; v_call: TRBV7-2; cdr3_aa: CASSSRTGVLYNEQFF; cdr3_nt: TGTGCCAGCAGCTCCAGGACAGGAGTCCTATACAATGAGCAGTTCTTC
clone_size: NA; d_call: TRBD2; j_call: TRBJ2-3; v_call: TRBV7-9; cdr3_aa: CASSLRGASTDTQYF; cdr3_nt: TGTGCCAGCAGCTTGCGGGGGGCAAGCACAGATACGCAGTATTTT
clone_size: NA; d_call: TRBD2; j_call: TRBJ2-1; v_call: TRBV3-1/TRBV3-2; cdr3_aa: CASSLGFTSGSLDNEQFF; cdr3_nt: TGTGCCAGCAGCCTGGGATTTACTAGCGGGAGTCTTGACAATGAGCAGTTCTTC
clone_size: once; d_call: NA; j_call: TRBJ2-5; v_call: TRBV18; cdr3_aa: CASSLAEGPTQETQYF; cdr3_nt: TGTGCCAGCTCACTAGCGGAGGGTCCCACACAAGAGACCCAGTACTTC
clone_size: NA; d_call: TRBD1; j_call: TRBJ2-1; v_call: TRBV6-6; cdr3_aa: CASSLHGQGQFF; cdr3_nt: TGTGCCAGCAGTCTCCACGGACAGGGGCAGTTCTTC
clone_size: once; d_call: TRBD1; j_call: TRBJ1-3; v_call: TRBV6-5; cdr3_aa: CASRWNRGPGNTIYF; cdr3_nt: TGTGCCAGCAGATGGAACAGGGGGCCTGGAAACACCATATATTTT
clone_size: NA; d_call: NA; j_call: TRBJ1-3; v_call: TRBV6-6; cdr3_aa: CASSSPGISGNTIYF; cdr3_nt: TGTGCCAGCAGCTCTCCAGGGATTTCTGGAAACACCATATATTTT
clone_size: once; d_call: TRBD2; j_call: TRBJ2-3; v_call: TRBV5-1; cdr3_aa: CASSSTTSGGTDTQYF; cdr3_nt: TGCGCCAGCAGCTCCACGACTAGCGGGGGCACAGATACGCAGTATTTT
clone_size: NA; d_call: TRBD2; j_call: TRBJ2-5; v_call: TRBV29-1; cdr3_aa: CSGGGVQETQYF; cdr3_nt: TGCAGCGGTGGGGGGGTACAAGAGACCCAGTACTTC
clone_size: NA; d_call: TRBD1; j_call: TRBJ1-1; v_call: TRBV7-9; cdr3_aa: CASTGRGANTEAFF; cdr3_nt: TGTGCCAGCACGGGCAGGGGGGCGAACACTGAAGCTTTCTTT
clone_size: NA; d_call: TRBD1; j_call: TRBJ1-6; v_call: TRBV7-2; cdr3_aa: CASSLGQGEKAPLHF; cdr3_nt: TGTGCCAGCAGCTTAGGACAGGGTGAAAAAGCACCCCTCCACTTT
clone_size: NA; d_call: TRBD2; j_call: TRBJ2-7; v_call: TRBV4-1; cdr3_aa: CASSQVGVLAGGQSHEQYF; cdr3_nt: TGCGCCAGCAGCCAGGTGGGAGTCCTAGCGGGGGGGCAGTCCCACGAGCAGTACTTC
clone_size: NA; d_call: TRBD1; j_call: TRBJ2-5; v_call: TRBV7-2; cdr3_aa: CASSLAGTGVRETQYF; cdr3_nt: TGTGCCAGCAGCTTAGCCGGGACAGGGGTTCGGGAGACCCAGTACTTC
clone_size: NA; d_call: NA; j_call: TRBJ2-6; v_call: TRBV2; cdr3_aa: CASRTGTGANVLTF; cdr3_nt: TGTGCCAGCAGAACAGGGACGGGGGCCAACGTCCTGACTTTC